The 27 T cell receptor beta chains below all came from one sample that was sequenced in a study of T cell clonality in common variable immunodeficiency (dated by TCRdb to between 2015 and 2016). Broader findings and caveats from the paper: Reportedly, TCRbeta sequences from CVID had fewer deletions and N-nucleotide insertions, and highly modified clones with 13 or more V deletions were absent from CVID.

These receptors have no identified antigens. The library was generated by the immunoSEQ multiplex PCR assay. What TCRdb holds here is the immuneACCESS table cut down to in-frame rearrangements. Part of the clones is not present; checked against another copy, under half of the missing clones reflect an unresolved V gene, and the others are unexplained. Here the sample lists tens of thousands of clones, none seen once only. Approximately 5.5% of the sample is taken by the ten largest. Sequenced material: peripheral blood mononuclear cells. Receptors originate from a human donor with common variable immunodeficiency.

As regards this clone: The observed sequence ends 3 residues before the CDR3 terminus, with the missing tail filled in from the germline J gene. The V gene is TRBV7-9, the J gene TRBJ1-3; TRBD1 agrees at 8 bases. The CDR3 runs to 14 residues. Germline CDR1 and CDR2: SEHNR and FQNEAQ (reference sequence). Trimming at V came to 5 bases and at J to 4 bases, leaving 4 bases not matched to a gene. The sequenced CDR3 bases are TGTGCCAGCAGCCCCAGGGGGCAGGGAAACACC. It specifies CASSPRGQGNT. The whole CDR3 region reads CASSPRGQGNTIYF.

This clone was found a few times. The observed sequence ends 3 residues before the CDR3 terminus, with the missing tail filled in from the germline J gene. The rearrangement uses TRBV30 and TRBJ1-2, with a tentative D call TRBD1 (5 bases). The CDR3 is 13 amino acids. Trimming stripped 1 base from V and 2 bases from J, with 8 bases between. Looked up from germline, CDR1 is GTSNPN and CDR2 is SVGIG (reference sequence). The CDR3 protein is CAWSAEGNYGYTF. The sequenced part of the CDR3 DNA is TGTGCCTGGAGTGCTGAGGGGAACTATGGC. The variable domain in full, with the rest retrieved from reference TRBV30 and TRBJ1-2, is SQTIHQWPATLVQPVGSPLSLECTVEGTSNPNLYWYRQAAGRGLQLLFYSVGIGQISSEVPQNLSASRPQDRQFILSSKKLLLSDSGFYLCAWSAEGNYGYTFGSGTRLTVV.

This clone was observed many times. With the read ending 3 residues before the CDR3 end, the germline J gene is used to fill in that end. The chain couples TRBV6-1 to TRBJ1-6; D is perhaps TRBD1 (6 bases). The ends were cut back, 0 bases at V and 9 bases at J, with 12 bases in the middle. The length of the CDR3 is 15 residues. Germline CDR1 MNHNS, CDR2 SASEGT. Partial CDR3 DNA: TGTGCCAGCAGTGAAGCAGAGGGGGATGGTTCACCC. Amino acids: CASSEAEGDGSP. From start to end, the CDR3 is CASSEAEGDGSPLHF.

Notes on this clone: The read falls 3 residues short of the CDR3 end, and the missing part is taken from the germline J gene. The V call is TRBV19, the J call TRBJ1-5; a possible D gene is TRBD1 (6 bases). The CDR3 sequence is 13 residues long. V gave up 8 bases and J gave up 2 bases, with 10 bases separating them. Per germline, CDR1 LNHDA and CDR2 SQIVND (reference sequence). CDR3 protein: CASSQGGNQPQHF. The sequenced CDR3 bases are TGTGCCAGTTCACAGGGAGGCAATCAGCCC.

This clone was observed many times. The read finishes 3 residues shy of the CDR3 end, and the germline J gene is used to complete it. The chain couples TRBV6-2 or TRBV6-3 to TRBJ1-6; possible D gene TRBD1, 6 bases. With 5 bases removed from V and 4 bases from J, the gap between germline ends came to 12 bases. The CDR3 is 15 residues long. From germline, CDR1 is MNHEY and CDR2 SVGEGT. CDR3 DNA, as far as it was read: TGTGCCAGCAGTGAGAGGGGACAATATAATTCACCC. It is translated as CASSERGQYNSP. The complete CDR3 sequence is CASSERGQYNSPLHF.

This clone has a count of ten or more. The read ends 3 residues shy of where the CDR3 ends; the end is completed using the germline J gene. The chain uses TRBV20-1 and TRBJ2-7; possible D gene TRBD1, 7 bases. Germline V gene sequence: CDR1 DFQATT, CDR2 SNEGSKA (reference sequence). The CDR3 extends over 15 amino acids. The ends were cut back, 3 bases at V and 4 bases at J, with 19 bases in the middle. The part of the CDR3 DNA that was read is TGCAGTGCTAGTATTTTGGGCAGGGGGAGGTACGAG. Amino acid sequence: CSASILGRGRYE. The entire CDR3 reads CSASILGRGRYEQYF.

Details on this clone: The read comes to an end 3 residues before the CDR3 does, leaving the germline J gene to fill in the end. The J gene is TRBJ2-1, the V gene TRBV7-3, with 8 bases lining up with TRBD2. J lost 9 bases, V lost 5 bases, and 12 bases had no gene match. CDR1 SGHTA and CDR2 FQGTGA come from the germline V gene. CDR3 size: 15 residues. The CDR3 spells CASSVSGTHPGEQFF. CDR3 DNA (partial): TGTGCCAGCAGCGTTAGCGGGACGCACCCCGGTGAG.

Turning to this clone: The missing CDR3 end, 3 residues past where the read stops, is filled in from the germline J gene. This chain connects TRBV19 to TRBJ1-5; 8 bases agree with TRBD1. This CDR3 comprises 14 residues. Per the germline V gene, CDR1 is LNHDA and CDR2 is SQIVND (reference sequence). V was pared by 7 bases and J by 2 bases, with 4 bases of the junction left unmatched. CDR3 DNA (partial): TGTGCCAGTACCACGACAGGGGGCAATCAGCCC. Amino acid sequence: CASTTTGGNQP. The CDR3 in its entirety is CASTTTGGNQPQHF.

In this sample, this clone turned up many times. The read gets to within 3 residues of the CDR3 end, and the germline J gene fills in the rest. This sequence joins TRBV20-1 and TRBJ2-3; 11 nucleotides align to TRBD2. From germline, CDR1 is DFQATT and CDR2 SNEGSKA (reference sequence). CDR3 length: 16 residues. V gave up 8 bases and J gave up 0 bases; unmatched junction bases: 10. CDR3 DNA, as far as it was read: TGCAGTTCGTCGCTAGCGGGGGGCATAAGCACAGATACG. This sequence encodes CSSSLAGGISTDT. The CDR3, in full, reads CSSSLAGGISTDTQYF.

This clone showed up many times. The CDR3 DNA, read in part, is TGTGCCAGCAGCTCCCAAGGCGAG. Amino acids: CASSSQGE. The complete CDR3 reads CASSSQGEQYF. The V call is TRBV7-8, the J call TRBJ2-7, with unresolved D. The read finishes 3 residues shy of the CDR3 end, and the germline J gene is used to complete it. Germline V CDR1 and CDR2: SGHVS, FQNEAQ. The CDR3 has 11 residues. V lost 4 bases and J 6 bases, leaving 7 bases between the germline ends.

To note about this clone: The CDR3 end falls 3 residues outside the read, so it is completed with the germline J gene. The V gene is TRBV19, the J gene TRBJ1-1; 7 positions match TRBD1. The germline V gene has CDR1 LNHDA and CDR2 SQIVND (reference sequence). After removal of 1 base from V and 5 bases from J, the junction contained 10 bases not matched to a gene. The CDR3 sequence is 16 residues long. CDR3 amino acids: CASSIGDRTGETEAFF. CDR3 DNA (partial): TGTGCCAGTAGTATAGGGGACCGGACAGGAGAGACTGAA.

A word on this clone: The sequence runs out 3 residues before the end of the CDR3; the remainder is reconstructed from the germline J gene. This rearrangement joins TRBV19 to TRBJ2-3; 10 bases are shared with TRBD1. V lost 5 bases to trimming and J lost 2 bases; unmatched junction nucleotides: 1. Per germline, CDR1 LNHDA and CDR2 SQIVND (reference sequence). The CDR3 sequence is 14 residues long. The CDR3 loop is CASSGTGVTDTQYF. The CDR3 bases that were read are TGTGCCAGTAGTGGGACAGGGGTCACAGATACG. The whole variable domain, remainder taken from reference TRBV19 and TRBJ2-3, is DGGITQSPKYLFRKEGQNVTLSCEQNLNHDAMYWYRQDPGQGLRLIYYSQIVNDFQKGDIAEGYSVSREKKESFPLTVTSAQKNPTAFYLCASSGTGVTDTQYFGPGTRLTVL.

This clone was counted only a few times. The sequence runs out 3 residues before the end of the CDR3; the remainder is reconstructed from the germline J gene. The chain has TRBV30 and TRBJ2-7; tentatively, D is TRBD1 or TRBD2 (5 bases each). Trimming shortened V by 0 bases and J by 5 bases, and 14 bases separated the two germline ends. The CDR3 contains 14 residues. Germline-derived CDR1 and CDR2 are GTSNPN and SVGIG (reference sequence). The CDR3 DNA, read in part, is TGTGCCTGGAGTGTAGGGCAGGGAGCTGACGAG. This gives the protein CAWSVGQGADE. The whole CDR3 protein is CAWSVGQGADEQYF.

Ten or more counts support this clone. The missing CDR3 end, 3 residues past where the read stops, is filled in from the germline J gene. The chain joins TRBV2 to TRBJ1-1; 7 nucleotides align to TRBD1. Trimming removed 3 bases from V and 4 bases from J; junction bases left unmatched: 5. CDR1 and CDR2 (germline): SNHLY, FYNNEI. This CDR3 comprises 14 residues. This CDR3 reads CASSDEGGFTEAFF. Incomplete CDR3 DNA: TGTGCCAGCAGTGATGAAGGGGGCTTCACTGAA.

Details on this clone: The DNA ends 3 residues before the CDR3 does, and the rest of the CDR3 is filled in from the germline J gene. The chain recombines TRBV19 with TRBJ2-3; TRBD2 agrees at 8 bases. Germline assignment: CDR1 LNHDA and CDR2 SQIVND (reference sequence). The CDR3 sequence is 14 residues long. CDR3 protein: CASSTRLAQGAQYF. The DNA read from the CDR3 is TGTGCCAGTAGTACACGACTAGCGCAAGGAGCG.

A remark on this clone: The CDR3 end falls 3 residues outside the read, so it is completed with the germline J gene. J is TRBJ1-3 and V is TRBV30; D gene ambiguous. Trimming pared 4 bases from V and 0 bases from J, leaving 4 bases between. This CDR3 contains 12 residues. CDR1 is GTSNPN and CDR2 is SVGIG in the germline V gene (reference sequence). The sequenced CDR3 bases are TGTGCCTGGATCAGCTCTGGAAACACC. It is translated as CAWISSGNT. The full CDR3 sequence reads CAWISSGNTIYF.

CDR3 in amino acids: CASSERPSGGPLEQYF. The part of the CDR3 DNA that was read is TGTGCCAGCAGTGAACGCCCTAGCGGGGGTCCCCTCGAG. The chain couples TRBV6-1 to TRBJ2-7; 10 bases are shared with TRBD2. The DNA ends 3 residues before the CDR3 does, and the rest of the CDR3 is filled in from the germline J gene. V lost 2 bases to trimming and J lost 6 bases; unmatched junction nucleotides: 10. Per germline, CDR1 MNHNS and CDR2 SASEGT. The CDR3 length is 16 residues.

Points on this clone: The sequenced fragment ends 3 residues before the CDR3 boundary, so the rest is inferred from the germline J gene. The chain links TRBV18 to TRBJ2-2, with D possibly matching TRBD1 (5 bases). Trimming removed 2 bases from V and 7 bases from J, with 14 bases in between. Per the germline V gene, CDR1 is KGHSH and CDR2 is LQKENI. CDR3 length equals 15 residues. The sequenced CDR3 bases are TGTGCCAGCTCACCAGCGACAGTCATAATCGGGGAG. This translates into CASSPATVIIGE. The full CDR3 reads CASSPATVIIGELFF. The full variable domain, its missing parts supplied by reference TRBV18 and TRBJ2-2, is NAGVMQNPRHLVRRRGQEARLRCSPMKGHSHVYWYRQLPEEGLKFMVYLQKENIIDESGMPKERFSAEFPKEGPSILRIQQVVRGDSAAYFCASSPATVIIGELFFGEGSRLTVL.

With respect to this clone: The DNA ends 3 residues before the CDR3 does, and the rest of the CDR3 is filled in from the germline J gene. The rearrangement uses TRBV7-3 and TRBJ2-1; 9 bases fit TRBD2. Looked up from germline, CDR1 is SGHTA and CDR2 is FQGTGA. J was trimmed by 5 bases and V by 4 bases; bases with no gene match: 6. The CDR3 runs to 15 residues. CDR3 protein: CASSSLAGDDNEQFF. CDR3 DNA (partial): TGTGCCAGCAGCTCCTTAGCGGGAGACGACAATGAG.

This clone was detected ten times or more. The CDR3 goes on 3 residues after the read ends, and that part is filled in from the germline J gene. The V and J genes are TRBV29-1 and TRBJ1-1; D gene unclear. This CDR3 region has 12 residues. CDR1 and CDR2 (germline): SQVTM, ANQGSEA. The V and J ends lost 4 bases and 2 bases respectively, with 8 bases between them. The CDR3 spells CSVGYSNTEAFF. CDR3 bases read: TGCAGCGTTGGGTACAGTAACACTGAA.

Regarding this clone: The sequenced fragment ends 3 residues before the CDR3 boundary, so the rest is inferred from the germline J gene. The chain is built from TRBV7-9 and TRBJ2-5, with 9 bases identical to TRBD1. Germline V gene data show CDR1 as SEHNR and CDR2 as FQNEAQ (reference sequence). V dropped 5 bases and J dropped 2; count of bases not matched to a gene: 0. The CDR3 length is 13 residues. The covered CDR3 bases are TGTGCCAGCAGCGGGACAGGGCAAGAGACC. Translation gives CASSGTGQET. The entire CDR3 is CASSGTGQETQYF.

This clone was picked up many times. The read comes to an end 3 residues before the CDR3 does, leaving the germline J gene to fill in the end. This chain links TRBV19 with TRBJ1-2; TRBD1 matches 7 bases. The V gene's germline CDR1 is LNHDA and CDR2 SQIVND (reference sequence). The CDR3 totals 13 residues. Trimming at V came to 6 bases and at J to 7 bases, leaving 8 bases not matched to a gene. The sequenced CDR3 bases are TGTGCCAGTAGCCTGACAGGGCAGAGTGGC. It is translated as CASSLTGQSG. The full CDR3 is CASSLTGQSGYTF. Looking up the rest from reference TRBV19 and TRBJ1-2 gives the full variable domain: DGGITQSPKYLFRKEGQNVTLSCEQNLNHDAMYWYRQDPGQGLRLIYYSQIVNDFQKGDIAEGYSVSREKKESFPLTVTSAQKNPTAFYLCASSLTGQSGYTFGSGTRLTVV.

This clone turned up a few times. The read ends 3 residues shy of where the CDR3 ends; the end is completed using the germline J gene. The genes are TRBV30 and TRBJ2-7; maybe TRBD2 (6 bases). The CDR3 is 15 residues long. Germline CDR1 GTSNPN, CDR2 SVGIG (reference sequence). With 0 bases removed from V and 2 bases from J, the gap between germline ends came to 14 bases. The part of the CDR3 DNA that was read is TGTGCCTGGAGTGTAAGGGGACTGGGGACCTACGAG. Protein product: CAWSVRGLGTYE. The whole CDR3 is CAWSVRGLGTYEQYF.

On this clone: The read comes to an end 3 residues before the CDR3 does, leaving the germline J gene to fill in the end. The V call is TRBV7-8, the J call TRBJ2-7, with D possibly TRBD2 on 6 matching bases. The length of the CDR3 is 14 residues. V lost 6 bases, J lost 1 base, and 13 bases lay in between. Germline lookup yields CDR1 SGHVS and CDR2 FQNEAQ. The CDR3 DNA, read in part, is TGTGCCAGCAGGGACTACGGGGGTTCCTACGAG. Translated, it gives CASRDYGGSYE. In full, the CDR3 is CASRDYGGSYEQYF.

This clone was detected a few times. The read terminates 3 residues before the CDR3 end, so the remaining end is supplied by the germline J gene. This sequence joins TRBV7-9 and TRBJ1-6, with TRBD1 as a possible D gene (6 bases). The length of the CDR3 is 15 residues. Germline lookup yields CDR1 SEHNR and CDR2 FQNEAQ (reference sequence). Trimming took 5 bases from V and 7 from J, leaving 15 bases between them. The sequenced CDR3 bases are TGTGCCAGCAGCCTTTCAGGGGCTGAAAATTCACCC. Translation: CASSLSGAENSP. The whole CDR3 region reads CASSLSGAENSPLHF.

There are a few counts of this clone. The CDR3 DNA, read in part, is TGTGCCAGCAGTGACTCCAAAACAGGGCGCGTTGGGTCACCC. Translated: CASSDSKTGRVGSP. The complete CDR3 sequence is CASSDSKTGRVGSPLHF. The J gene is TRBJ1-6, the V gene TRBV6-4; perhaps TRBD1 as D (6 bases). The read terminates 3 residues before the CDR3 end, so the remaining end is supplied by the germline J gene. Germline assignment: CDR1 MRHNA and CDR2 SNTAGT. CDR3 length: 17 amino acids. The V end lost 0 bases, the J end lost 10 bases, and 19 bases lay between the germline ends.

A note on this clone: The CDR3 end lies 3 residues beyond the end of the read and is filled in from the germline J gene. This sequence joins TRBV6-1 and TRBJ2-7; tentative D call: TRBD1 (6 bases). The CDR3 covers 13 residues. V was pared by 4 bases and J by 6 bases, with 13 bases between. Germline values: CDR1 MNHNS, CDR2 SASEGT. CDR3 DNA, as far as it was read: TGTGCCAGCAGTGGGTGTCAGGGGTGCGAG. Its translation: CASSGCQGCE. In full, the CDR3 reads CASSGCQGCEQYF.